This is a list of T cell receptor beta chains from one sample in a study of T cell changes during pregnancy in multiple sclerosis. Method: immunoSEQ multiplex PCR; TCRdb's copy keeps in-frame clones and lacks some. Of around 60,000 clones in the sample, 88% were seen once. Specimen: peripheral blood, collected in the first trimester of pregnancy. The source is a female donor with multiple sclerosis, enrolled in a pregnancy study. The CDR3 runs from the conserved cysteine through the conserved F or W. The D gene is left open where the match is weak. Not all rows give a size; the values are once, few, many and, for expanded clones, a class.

TGCGCCAGCAGCCAAGATAGGGACAGTACCCAGACCCAGTACTTC	CASSQDRDSTQTQYF	TRBJ2-5	NA	TRBD1	TRBV4-3
TGCGCCAGCAGCCTAAGCGGGAGGGTTTCCTACGAGCAGTACTTC	CASSLSGRVSYEQYF	TRBJ2-7	NA	TRBD2	TRBV5-1
TGTGCCATCAGTGAGCCTCCTCTAGCGGGAGATACGCAGTATTTT	CAISEPPLAGDTQYF	TRBJ2-3	NA	TRBD2	TRBV10-3
TGTGCCAGCAGCTTAGTAGTAGGGGGTGAGGGGGACGACGAGCAGTACTTC	CASSLVVGGEGDDEQYF	TRBJ2-7	NA	NA	TRBV7-2
TGCGCCAGCAGTGCACGTACGGTTATCATAAGCATAGCAACCACAGATACGCAGTATTTT	CASSARTVIISIATTDTQYF	TRBJ2-3	NA	NA	TRBV10-1
TGTGCCAGCTCACCATCAGGGGGCAAAGGAAACACCATATATTTT	CASSPSGGKGNTIYF	TRBJ1-3	NA	TRBD1	TRBV18
TGTGCCAGCTGGGGGGGAGGCCCCCACTACGAGCAGTACTTC	CASWGGGPHYEQYF	TRBJ2-7	NA	TRBD2	TRBV18
TGTGCCAGCAGCTTAGTTAGCGAGCAGTTCTTC	CASSLVSEQFF	TRBJ2-1	NA	NA	TRBV5-6
TGTGCCAGCAGCTTGGGGGGGCTTGAGCAGTTCTTC	CASSLGGLEQFF	TRBJ2-1	NA	NA	TRBV11-1
TGCGCCAGCAGCTTGGGACTAGCGCTTATCCAAGAGACCCAGTACTTC	CASSLGLALIQETQYF	TRBJ2-5	NA	TRBD2	TRBV5-1
TGCGCCAGCAGCCCAGGCGGACTAGCTGGGACAGATACGCAGTATTTT	CASSPGGLAGTDTQYF	TRBJ2-3	NA	TRBD2	TRBV4-3
TGTGCCAGCAGTATGGCAGGGGAGATTGGCAATCAGCCCCAGCATTTT	CASSMAGEIGNQPQHF	TRBJ1-5	NA	NA	TRBV28
TGTGCCAGCAGTCCTCCAGCGGGGAGCCCCGCTAAGCAGTACTTC	CASSPPAGSPAKQYF	TRBJ2-7	NA	TRBD2	TRBV28
TGTGCCATCAGTAAAACTAGCGGGAGTGGGTCCTACGAGCAGTACTTC	CAISKTSGSGSYEQYF	TRBJ2-7	NA	TRBD2	TRBV10-3
TGTGCCAGCAGTTTAGGGCGGGGCTATTACTATGGCTACACCTTC	CASSLGRGYYYGYTF	TRBJ1-2	NA	NA	TRBV28
TGTGCCAGCTCACCATCCAGGACACGGTACACTGAAGCTTTCTTT	CASSPSRTRYTEAFF	TRBJ1-1	NA	NA	TRBV18
TGTGCCAGCAGACCCAGGGGGTTAGGGGAGACCCAGTACTTC	CASRPRGLGETQYF	TRBJ2-5	NA	TRBD1	TRBV5-6
TGCAGTGCTAGCCCAGGGAAGGCTTTCTTT	CSASPGKAFF	TRBJ1-1	few	NA	TRBV20-1
TGTGCCAGCAGCTTGAAGGGGGCAACGGCAACTAATGAAAAACTGTTTTTT	CASSLKGATATNEKLFF	TRBJ1-4	NA	TRBD1	TRBV5-4
TGCAGCGTGACAGGGACCAACTATGGCTACACCTTC	CSVTGTNYGYTF	TRBJ1-2	NA	TRBD1	TRBV29-1
TGTGCCAGCAGCTTGGGACAGGGGATCGGGACTGAAGCTTTCTTT	CASSLGQGIGTEAFF	TRBJ1-1	NA	TRBD1	TRBV7-2
TGCAGTGCGAGTACAGGGAACGAGCAGTACTTC	CSASTGNEQYF	TRBJ2-7	NA	NA	TRBV20-1
TGTGCCAGCAGGGATGGATTACAGGGGCCCTACACAGATACGCAGTATTTT	CASRDGLQGPYTDTQYF	TRBJ2-3	NA	TRBD1	TRBV2
TGTGCCAGCAGCCTGGACCAACAGGTAGACACCATATATTTT	CASSLDQQVDTIYF	TRBJ1-3	NA	NA	TRBV6-5
TGTGCCAGCAGCCAAGCCTCAGGGAACAATCAGCCCCAGCATTTT	CASSQASGNNQPQHF	TRBJ1-5	NA	NA	TRBV16